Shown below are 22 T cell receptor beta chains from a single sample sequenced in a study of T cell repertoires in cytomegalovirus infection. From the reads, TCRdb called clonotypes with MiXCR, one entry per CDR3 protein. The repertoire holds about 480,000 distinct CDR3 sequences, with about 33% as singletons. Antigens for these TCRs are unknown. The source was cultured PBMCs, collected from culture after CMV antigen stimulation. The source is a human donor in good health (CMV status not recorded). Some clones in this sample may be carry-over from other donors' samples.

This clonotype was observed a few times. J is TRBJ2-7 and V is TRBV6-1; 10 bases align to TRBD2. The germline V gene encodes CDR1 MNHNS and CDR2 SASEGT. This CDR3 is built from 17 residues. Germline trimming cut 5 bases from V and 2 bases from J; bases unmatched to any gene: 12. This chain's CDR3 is CASSLVPESGRAYEQYF. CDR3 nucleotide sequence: TGTGCCAGCAGTCTAGTACCCGAAAGCGGGAGGGCCTACGAGCAGTACTTC.

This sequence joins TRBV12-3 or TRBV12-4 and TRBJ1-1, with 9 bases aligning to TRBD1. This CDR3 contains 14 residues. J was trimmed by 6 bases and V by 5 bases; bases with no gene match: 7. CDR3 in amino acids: CASSNGDRVSEAFF. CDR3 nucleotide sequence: TGTGCCAGCAGTAACGGGGACAGGGTATCTGAAGCTTTCTTT.

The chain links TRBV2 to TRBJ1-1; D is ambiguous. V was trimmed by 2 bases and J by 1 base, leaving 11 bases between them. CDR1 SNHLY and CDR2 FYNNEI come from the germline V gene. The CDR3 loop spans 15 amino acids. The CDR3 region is CASSESTRGNTEAFF. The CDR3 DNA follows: TGTGCCAGCAGTGAATCCACACGGGGGAACACTGAAGCTTTCTTT. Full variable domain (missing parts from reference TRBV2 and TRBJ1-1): EPEVTQTPSHQVTQMGQEVILRCVPISNHLYFYWYRQILGQKVEFLVSFYNNEISEKSEIFDDQFSVERPDGSNFTLKIRSTKLEDSAMYFCASSESTRGNTEAFFGQGTRLTVV.

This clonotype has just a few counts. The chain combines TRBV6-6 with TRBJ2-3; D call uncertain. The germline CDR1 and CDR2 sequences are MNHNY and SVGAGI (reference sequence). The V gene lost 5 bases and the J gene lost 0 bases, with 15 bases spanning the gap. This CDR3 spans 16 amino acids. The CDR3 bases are TGTGCCAGCAGTGTATCCGGAGTCCATAGCACAGATACGCAGTATTTT. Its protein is CASSVSGVHSTDTQYF.

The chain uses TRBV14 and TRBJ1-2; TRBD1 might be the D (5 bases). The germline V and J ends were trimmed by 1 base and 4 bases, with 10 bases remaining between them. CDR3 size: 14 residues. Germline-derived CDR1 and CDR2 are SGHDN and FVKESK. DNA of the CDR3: TGTGCCAGCAGCCAAGCGGGGGTTACCTATGGCTACACCTTC. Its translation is CASSQAGVTYGYTF. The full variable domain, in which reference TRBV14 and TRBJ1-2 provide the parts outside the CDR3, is EAGVTQFPSHSVIEKGQTVTLRCDPISGHDNLYWYRRVMGKEIKFLLHFVKESKQDESGMPNNRFLAERTGGTYSTLKVQPAELEDSGVYFCASSQAGVTYGYTFGSGTRLTVV.

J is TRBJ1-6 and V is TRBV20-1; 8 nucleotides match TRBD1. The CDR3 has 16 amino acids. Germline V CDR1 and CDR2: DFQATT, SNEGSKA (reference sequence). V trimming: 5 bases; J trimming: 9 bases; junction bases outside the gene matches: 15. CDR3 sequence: CSAYGQGSYGSSPLHF. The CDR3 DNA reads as TGCAGTGCTTACGGACAGGGTTCTTATGGAAGTTCACCCCTCCACTTT.

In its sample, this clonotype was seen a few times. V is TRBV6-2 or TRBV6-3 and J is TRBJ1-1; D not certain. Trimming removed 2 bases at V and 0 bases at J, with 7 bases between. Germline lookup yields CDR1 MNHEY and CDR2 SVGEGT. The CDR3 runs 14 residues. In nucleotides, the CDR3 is TGTGCCAGCAGTTACCCGGGAATGAACACTGAAGCTTTCTTT. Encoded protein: CASSYPGMNTEAFF.

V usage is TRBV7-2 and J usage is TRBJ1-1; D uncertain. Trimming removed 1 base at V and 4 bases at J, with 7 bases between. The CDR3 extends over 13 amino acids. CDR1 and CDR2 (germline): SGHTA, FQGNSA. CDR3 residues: CASSLEQLTEAFF. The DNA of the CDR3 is TGTGCCAGCAGCTTAGAACAGCTCACTGAAGCTTTCTTT.

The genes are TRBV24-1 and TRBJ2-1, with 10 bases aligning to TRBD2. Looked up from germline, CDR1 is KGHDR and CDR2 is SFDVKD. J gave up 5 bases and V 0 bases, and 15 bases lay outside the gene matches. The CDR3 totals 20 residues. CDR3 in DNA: TGTGCCACCAGTGATTTGCCGCAGCTAGCGGGAGCCCGAACCAACAATGAGCAGTTCTTC. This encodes CATSDLPQLAGARTNNEQFF.

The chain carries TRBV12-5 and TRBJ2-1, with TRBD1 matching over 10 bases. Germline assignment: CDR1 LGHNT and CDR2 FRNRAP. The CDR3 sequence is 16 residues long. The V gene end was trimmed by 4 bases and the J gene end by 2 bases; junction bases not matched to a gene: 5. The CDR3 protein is CASGSPGQGTYNEQFF. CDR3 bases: TGTGCTAGTGGTTCGCCGGGACAGGGGACCTACAATGAGCAGTTCTTC.

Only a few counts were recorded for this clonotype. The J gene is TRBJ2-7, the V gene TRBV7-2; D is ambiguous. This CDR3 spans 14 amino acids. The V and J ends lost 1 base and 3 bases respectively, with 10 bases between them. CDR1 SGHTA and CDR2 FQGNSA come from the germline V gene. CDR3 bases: TGTGCCAGCAGCTTAGACGAACAGAACTACGAGCAGTACGTC. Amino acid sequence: CASSLDEQNYEQYV.

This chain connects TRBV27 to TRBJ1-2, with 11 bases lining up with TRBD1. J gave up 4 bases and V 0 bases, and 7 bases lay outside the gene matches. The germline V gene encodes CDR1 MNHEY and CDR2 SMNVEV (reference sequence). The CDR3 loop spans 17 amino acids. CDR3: CASSLSLGQGAFYGYTF. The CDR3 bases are TGTGCCAGCAGTTTATCCCTCGGACAGGGGGCTTTCTATGGCTACACCTTC.

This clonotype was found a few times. The CDR3, as DNA: TGTGCCAGCAGCGGACCGTGGGGTCTCACAGATACGCAGTATTTT. It translates to CASSGPWGLTDTQYF. The V call is TRBV7-9, the J call TRBJ2-3; D is undetermined. The germline CDR1 and CDR2 sequences are SEHNR and FQNEAQ (reference sequence). V lost 5 bases to trimming and J lost 2 bases, with 14 bases between them. This CDR3 has 15 residues.

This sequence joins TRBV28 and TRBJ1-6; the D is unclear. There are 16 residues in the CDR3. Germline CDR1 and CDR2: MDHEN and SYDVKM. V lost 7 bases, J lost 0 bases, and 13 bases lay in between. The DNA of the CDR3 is TGTGCCAGCACGGAGGCGGGAAGCTCCTATAATTCACCCCTCCACTTT. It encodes CASTEAGSSYNSPLHF.

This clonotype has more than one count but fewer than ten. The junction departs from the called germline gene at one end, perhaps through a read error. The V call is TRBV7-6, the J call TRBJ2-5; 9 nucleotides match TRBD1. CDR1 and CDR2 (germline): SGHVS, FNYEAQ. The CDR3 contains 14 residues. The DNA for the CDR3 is TGTGCTAGCAGCCTCACAGGGGGCGTCGAGACCCAGTACTTC. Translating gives CASSLTGGVETQYF.

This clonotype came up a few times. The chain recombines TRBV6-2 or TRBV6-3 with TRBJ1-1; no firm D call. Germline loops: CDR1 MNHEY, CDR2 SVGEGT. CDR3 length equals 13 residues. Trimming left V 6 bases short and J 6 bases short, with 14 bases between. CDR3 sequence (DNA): TGTGCCAGCAGCTACGGGTCACGCGCTGAAGCTTTCTTT. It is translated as CASSYGSRAEAFF.

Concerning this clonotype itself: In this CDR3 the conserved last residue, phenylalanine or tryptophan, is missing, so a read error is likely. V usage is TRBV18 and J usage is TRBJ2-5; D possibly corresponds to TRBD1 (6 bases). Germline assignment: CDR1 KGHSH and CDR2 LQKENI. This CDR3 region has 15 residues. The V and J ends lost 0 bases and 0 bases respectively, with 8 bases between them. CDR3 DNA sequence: TGTGCCAGCTCACCACCCCAGGGGTACCAAGAGACCCAGTACCTC. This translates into CASSPPQGYQETQYL.

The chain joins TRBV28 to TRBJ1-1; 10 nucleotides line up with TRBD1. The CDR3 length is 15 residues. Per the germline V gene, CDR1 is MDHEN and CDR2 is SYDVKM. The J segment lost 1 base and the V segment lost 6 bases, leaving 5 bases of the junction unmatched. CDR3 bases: TGTGCCAGCAGGGGGACAGGGGTGCAGAACACTGAAGCTTTCTTT. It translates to CASRGTGVQNTEAFF.

In DNA form, the CDR3 reads TGTGCCAGCAGCTCCCCTGGGACAGGGGGCCACGAGCAGTACTTC. It specifies CASSSPGTGGHEQYF. The chain combines TRBV28 with TRBJ2-7; TRBD1 matches at 12 bases. This CDR3 is built from 15 residues. V shed 6 bases, J shed 5 bases, and the junction held 8 bases outside the gene matches. The germline gives CDR1 MDHEN, CDR2 SYDVKM.

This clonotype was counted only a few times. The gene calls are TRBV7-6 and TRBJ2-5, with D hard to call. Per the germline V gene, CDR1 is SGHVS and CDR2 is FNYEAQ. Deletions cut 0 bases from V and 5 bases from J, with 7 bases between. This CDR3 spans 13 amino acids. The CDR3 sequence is CASSLALSETQYF. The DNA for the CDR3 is TGTGCCAGCAGCTTAGCCCTGTCGGAGACCCAGTACTTC.

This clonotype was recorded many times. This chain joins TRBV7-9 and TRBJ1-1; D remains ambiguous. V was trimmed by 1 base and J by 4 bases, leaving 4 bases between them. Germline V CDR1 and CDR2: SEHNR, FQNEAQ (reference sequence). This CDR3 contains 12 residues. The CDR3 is CASSLDFTEAFF. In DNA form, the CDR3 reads TGTGCCAGCAGCTTAGATTTCACTGAAGCTTTCTTT.

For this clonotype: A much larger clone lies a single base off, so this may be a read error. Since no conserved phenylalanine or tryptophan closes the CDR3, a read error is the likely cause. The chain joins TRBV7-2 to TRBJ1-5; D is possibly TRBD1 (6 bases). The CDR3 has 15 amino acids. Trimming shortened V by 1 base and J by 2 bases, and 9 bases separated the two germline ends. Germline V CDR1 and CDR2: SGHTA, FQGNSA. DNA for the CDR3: TGTGCCAGCAGCTTAGTGGAGGGGGGCAATCAGCCCCAGCATGTT. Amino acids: CASSLVEGGNQPQHV.